What follows are 8 T cell receptor beta chains derived from one specimen sequenced in a study of spatial heterogeneity in lung cancer. Study-wide findings and caveats: Within tumors, counts of expanded alpha and beta TCRs tracked tumor mutation counts.

TCRdb re-analysed the 5' RACE reads in MiXCR, keeping a single row per CDR3 protein. This sample yields tens of thousands of distinct CDR3 sequences, of which 4.8% are seen a single time; more than 8.5% belongs to the top ten. Their target antigens are unknown. Sample time point: sample taken at primary tumor resection. The sequencing here drew on lung tumor tissue, taken at surgery. The receptors were sampled from a male donor with early-stage non-small cell lung cancer.

This clonotype was counted many times. This sequence joins TRBV3-1 and TRBJ2-7; tentative D call: TRBD2 (5 bases). CDR3 length equals 14 residues. Per germline, CDR1 LGHDT and CDR2 YNNKEL (reference sequence). The germline V and J ends were trimmed by 0 bases and 4 bases, with 10 bases remaining between them. CDR3 loop: CASSQDREYYEQYF. The CDR3 region has the DNA TGTGCCAGCAGCCAAGATAGGGAGTATTACGAGCAGTACTTC.

This clonotype was recorded many times. The chain links TRBV5-1 to TRBJ2-2, with D possibly TRBD2 on 6 matching bases. The CDR3 spans 15 residues. Trimming pared 6 bases from V and 2 bases from J, leaving 14 bases between. Germline CDR1 is SGHRS and CDR2 is YFSETQ. The CDR3 region has the DNA TGCGCCAGCACCCCCGGGACTCCTAACACCGGGGAGCTGTTTTTT. This gives the protein CASTPGTPNTGELFF.

This clonotype was recorded at least ten times. The V and J genes are TRBV20-1 and TRBJ2-3; tentative D call: TRBD2 (5 bases). CDR3 length: 12 amino acids. Germline CDR1 reads DFQATT; CDR2 reads SNEGSKA (reference sequence). In DNA, the CDR3 is TGCATCCCCGGACGGGGAACAGATACGCAGTATTTT. Its protein product is CIPGRGTDTQYF.

A note on this clonotype: With a much larger clone just one base away, this may be a read error. The rearrangement joins TRBV12-3 or TRBV12-4 to TRBJ1-2; D gene unclear. Deletions cut 7 bases from V and 4 bases from J, with 16 bases between. The CDR3 is made up of 14 amino acids. The CDR3 bases are TGTGCCAGCACCCCAAGGCAGGAAACCTATGGCTACACCTTC. This gives the protein CASTPRQETYGYTF.

This clonotype was counted at least ten times. This chain joins TRBV20-1 and TRBJ2-5; no clear D. The CDR3 consists of 16 residues. Per the germline V gene, CDR1 is DFQATT and CDR2 is SNEGSKA (reference sequence). The V end lost 1 base, the J end lost 2 bases, and 17 bases lay between the germline ends. This chain's CDR3 is CSARAQNGYSQETQYF. In DNA form, the CDR3 reads TGCAGTGCTAGAGCACAAAATGGCTACTCTCAAGAGACCCAGTACTTC.

This clonotype is categorized as medium-sized. This rearrangement joins TRBV27 to TRBJ2-5; 7 bases agree with TRBD1. Germline V gene lookup returns CDR1 MNHEY and CDR2 SMNVEV (reference sequence). J lost 4 bases, V lost 5 bases, and 7 bases had no gene match. The CDR3 contains 14 residues. The CDR3 bases are TGTGCCAGCAGTCATACAGGGGACGGAGAGACCCAGTACTTC. It is translated as CASSHTGDGETQYF.

This clonotype occurred many times. This sequence joins TRBV15 and TRBJ2-1; 10 bases align to TRBD2. V shed 5 bases, J shed 8 bases, and the junction held 6 bases outside the gene matches. Germline values: CDR1 LNHNV, CDR2 YYDKDF (reference sequence). This CDR3 is 14 amino acids long. The CDR3 DNA reads TGTGCCACCAGCTTCCGGACTAGCGGTGATGAGCAGTTCTTC. It codes for CATSFRTSGDEQFF.

This clonotype was seen a handful of times. The genes are TRBV7-3 and TRBJ2-2; 12 positions agree with TRBD2. V was pared by 3 bases and J by 6 bases, with 5 bases of the junction left unmatched. CDR1 is SGHTA, CDR2 FQGTGA, per germline. This CDR3 has 16 amino acids. The CDR3 nucleotides are TGTGCCAGCAGCTTTGCGCTAGCGGGAGGGGCCGGGGAGCTGTTTTTT. It encodes CASSFALAGGAGELFF.